This T cell receptor (beta chain) was identified during a study of blood T cell repertoires in COVID-19. Study at large: There were acute and convalescent COVID-19 samples, and they came from the United States, Italy and Spain. Sources were T cells, B-cell-depleted T cells, or PBMCs; the material itself was cDNA or gDNA.

Germline V lookup: CDR1 SNHLY, CDR2 FYNNEI. CDR3 size: 16 residues. V lost 4 bases, J lost 0 bases, and 5 bases stayed unmatched. The Seattle patients, enrolled during active infection, were followed longitudinally. In the authors' methods: Amplification with reference gene primers provided the estimates of nucleated cell counts. The assay was immunoSEQ multiplex PCR, and TCRdb's table has in-frame clones only and misses some. Clone size and the V and J calls come from that table; the DNA yielded D and trimming. The table shows approximately 390,000 clones, with about 89% occurring only once. The genes are TRBV2 and TRBJ1-4; 7 positions agree with TRBD1. The sample consisted of peripheral blood. The receptor's source is a woman aged 60-70 years with COVID-19, enrolled during active disease. The chain's CDR3 is CASSAGTVSTNEKLFF. CDR3 in DNA: TGTGCCAGCAGTGCCGGGACAGTCTCAACTAATGAAAAACTGTTTTTT.